This T cell receptor beta chain derives from a study of tumor and adjacent non-tumor tissue in lung cancer. Study information: Each sample yielded millions of productive TCRbeta reads on average.

CDR3 size: 15 residues. Germline V CDR1 and CDR2: DFQATT, SNEGSKA (reference sequence). On this clonotype: One junction end does not reproduce the germline sequence, and a read error may be involved.

TCRbeta libraries were built with three rounds of nested PCR, modified from ARM-PCR. TCRdb redid the calling of the multiplex PCR reads with MiXCR, one entry per CDR3 protein. This sample yields about 80,000 distinct CDR3 sequences, of which roughly 80% are seen a single time; 45% to 55% belongs to the top ten. No cell sorting was done before RNA was extracted from the tissue. The normal lung tissue was taken more than 3 cm from the tumor edge. The source material was distant non-tumor lung tissue. The V call is TRBV20-1, the J call TRBJ2-1; 14 bases match TRBD2. The TCR was taken from a man between 60 and 75 years old with non-small cell lung cancer. CDR3 bases: TGCACTGCTAACCCGACTAGCGGGAGGGCTAAAGAGCAATTCTTC. Residues: CTANPTSGRAKEQFF.